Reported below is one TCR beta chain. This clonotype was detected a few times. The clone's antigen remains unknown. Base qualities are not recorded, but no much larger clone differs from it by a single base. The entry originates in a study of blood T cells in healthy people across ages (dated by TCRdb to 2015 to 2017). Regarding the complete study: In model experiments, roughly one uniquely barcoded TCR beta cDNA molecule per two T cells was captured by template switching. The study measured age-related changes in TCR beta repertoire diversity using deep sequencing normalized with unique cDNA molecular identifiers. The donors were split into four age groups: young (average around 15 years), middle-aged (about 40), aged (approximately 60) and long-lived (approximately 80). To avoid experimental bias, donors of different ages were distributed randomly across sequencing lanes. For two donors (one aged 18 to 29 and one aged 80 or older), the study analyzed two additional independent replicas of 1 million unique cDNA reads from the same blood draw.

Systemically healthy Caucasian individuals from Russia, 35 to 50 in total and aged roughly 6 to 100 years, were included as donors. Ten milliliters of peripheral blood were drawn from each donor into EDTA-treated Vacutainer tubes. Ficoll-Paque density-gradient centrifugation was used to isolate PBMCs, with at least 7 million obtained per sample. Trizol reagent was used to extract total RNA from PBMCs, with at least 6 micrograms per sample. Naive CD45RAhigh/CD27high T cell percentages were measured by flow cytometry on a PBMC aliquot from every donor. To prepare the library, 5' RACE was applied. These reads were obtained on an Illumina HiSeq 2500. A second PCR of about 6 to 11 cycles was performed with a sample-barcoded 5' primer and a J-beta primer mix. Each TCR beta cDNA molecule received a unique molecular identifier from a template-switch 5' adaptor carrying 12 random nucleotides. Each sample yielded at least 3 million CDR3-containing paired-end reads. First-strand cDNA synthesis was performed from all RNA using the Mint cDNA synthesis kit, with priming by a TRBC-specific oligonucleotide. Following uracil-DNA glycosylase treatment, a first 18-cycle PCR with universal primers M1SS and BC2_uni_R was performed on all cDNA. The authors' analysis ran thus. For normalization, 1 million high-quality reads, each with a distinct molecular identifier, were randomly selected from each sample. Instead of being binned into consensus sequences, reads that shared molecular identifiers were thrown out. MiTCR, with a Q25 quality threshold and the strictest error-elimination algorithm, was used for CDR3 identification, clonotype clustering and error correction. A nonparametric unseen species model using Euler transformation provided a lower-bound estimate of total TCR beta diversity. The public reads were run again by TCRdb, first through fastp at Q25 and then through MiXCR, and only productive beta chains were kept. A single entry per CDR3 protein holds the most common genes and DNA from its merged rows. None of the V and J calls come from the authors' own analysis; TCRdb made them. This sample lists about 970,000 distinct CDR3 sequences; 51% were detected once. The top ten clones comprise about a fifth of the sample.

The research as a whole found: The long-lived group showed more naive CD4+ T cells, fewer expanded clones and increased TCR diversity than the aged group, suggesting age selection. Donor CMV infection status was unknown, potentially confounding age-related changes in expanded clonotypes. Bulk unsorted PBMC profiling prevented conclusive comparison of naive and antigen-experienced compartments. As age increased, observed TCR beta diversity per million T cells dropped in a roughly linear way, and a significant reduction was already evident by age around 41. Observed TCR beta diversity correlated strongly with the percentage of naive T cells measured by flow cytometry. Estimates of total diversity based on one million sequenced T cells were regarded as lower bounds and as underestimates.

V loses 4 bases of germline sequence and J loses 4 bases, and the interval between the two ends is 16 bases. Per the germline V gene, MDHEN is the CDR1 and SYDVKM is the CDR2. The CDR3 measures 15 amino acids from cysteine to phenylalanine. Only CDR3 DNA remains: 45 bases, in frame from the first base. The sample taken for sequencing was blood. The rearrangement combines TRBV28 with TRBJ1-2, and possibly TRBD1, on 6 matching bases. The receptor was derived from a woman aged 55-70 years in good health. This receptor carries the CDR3 CASSYPPPTGYGYTF. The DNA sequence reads TGTGCCAGCAGTTACCCACCTCCGACAGGCTATGGCTACACCTTC.